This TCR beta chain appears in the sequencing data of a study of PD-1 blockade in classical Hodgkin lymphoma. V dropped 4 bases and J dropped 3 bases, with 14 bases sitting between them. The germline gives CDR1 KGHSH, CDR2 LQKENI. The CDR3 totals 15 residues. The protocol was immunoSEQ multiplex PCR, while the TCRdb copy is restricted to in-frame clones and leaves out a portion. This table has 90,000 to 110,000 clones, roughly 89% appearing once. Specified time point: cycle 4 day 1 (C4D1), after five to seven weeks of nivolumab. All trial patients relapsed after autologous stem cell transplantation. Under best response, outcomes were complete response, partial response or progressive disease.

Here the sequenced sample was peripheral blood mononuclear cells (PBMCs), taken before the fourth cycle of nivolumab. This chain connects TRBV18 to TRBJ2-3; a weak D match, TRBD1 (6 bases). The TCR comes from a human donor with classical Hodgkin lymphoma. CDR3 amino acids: CASSQTIGGTDTQYF. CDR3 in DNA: TGTGCCAGCTCACAAACGATAGGGGGAACAGATACGCAGTATTTT.